The clone carrying this T cell receptor beta chain is a singleton in its sample. The CDR3 spans 16 residues. Losses at the gene ends were 0 bases for V and 5 bases for J; bases not matched to a gene: 7. Looked up from germline, CDR1 is SGHVS and CDR2 is FQNEAQ. The sample originates from a study of blood T cell repertoires in COVID-19. Study-level background: Researchers got acute and convalescent COVID-19 samples from the United States, Italy and Spain. In each case, the material was cDNA or gDNA derived from T cells, B-cell-depleted T cells, or PBMCs.

Per the study methods: Amplification of reference gene primers was used by the study to estimate nucleated cell counts. TCRdb keeps only in-frame clones here, not all; method: immunoSEQ multiplex PCR. D and trimming come from the DNA, and the V and J calls and clone size come from that table. The sample has 300,000 to 400,000 clones; 89% are singletons. The rearrangement uses TRBV7-8 and TRBJ1-1; 9 nucleotides agree with TRBD1. The sequence was obtained from a woman in her twenties or thirties with COVID-19, enrolled during active disease. Material: peripheral blood. CDR3 region: CASSLALGQGWTEAFF. The CDR3 nucleotides are TGTGCCAGCAGCTTAGCTCTGGGACAGGGATGGACTGAAGCTTTCTTT.